The 15 T cell receptor beta chains below come from one sample, sequenced in a study of CXCR3-negative and CXCR3-positive naive CD8 T cells. The study made its TRB cDNA libraries by 5' RACE, adding UMI labels. TCRdb reprocessed the 5' RACE reads and reports one entry per CDR3 protein, with no DNA. This sample's table has nearly 110,000 distinct CDR3 sequences. These receptors have no identified antigens. General study results and limits: CXCR3-positive naive cells carried more hydrophobic TRB CDR3s than CXCR3-negative naive cells did.

Sequencing was performed on naive CXCR3+ CD8+ T cells from blood. Subset defined: CD45RO-CCR7+CD27+CD95- naive CD8+ T cells expressing CXCR3 (TNR3+). These receptors were obtained from a human donor in good health. Some clones in this sample may be carry-over from other donors' samples.

The J gene is TRBJ2-7, the V gene TRBV7-2; TCRdb names TRBD1, which stays unverified in the absence of DNA. Germline V CDR1 and CDR2: SGHTA, FQGNSA. The CDR3 is 14 residues long. The CDR3 protein is CASSFPGISYEQYF. The whole variable domain, filled in from reference TRBV7-2 and TRBJ2-7, reads GAGVSQSPSNKVTEKGKDVELRCDPISGHTALYWYRQSLGQGLEFLIYFQGNSAPDKSGLPSDRFSAERTGGSVSTLTIQRTQQEDSAVYLCASSFPGISYEQYFGPGTRLTVT.

The CDR3 spells CASSSSVAYNSPLHF. This chain links TRBV28 with TRBJ1-6. The germline CDR1 and CDR2 sequences are MDHEN and SYDVKM. This CDR3 spans 15 amino acids. The whole variable domain, filled in from reference TRBV28 and TRBJ1-6, reads DVKVTQSSRYLVKRTGEKVFLECVQDMDHENMFWYRQDPGLGLRLIYFSYDVKMKEKGDIPEGYSVSREKKERFSLILESASTNQTSMYLCASSSSVAYNSPLHFGNGTRLTVT.

The rearrangement links TRBV6-6 to TRBJ2-7. CDR3 size: 13 residues. Germline CDR1 MNHNY, CDR2 SVGAGI (reference sequence). CDR3 region: CASRLRTSYEQYF.

This chain uses TRBV29-1 with TRBJ2-1; TCRdb lists TRBD2, though no DNA is available to test this call. This CDR3 has 17 residues. CDR1 is SQVTM and CDR2 is ANQGSEA in the germline V gene. CDR3 amino acids: CSVVGAWEGAPYNEQFF.

This chain connects TRBV19 to TRBJ2-7. There are 13 residues in the CDR3. Germline CDR1 LNHDA, CDR2 SQIVND (reference sequence). CDR3 sequence: CASSIGLSYEQYF.

This rearrangement joins TRBV7-9 to TRBJ1-1. Germline CDR1 and CDR2: SEHNR and FQNEAQ (reference sequence). The CDR3 extends over 14 amino acids. The CDR3 sequence: CASSHMDGYTEAFF.

The chain is built from TRBV5-1 and TRBJ2-7; TCRdb lists TRBD1, though no DNA is available to test this call. Germline V lookup: CDR1 SGHRS, CDR2 YFSETQ. This CDR3 contains 13 residues. The CDR3 protein is CASSYTGSGEQYF.

The chain is built from TRBV28 and TRBJ2-7; no DNA is available, so the TRBD1 call from TCRdb remains unchecked. CDR1 and CDR2 from the germline V gene are MDHEN and SYDVKM. The CDR3 length is 15 residues. CDR3 amino acids: CASSSPGGISYEQYF. Full variable domain (rest looked up from reference TRBV28 and TRBJ2-7): DVKVTQSSRYLVKRTGEKVFLECVQDMDHENMFWYRQDPGLGLRLIYFSYDVKMKEKGDIPEGYSVSREKKERFSLILESASTNQTSMYLCASSSPGGISYEQYFGPGTRLTVT.

The chain couples TRBV7-8 to TRBJ2-3; with no DNA, the TCRdb D assignment of TRBD2 cannot be verified. The V gene's germline CDR1 is SGHVS and CDR2 FQNEAQ. This CDR3 is built from 16 residues. This chain's CDR3 is CASSLSSGLRTDTQYF.

CDR3 residues: CASSLGGGPYEQYF. This chain connects TRBV4-3 to TRBJ2-7. This CDR3 region has 14 residues. Germline-derived CDR1 and CDR2 are LGHNA and YSLEER.

The chain carries TRBV2 and TRBJ2-3; TCRdb picks TRBD2, but there is no DNA to check that call. The CDR3 covers 15 residues. Germline V gene sequence: CDR1 SNHLY, CDR2 FYNNEI. The CDR3 loop is CASSETGGYTDTQYF.

CDR3 protein: CSVDGASASTDTQYF. This chain connects TRBV29-1 to TRBJ2-3; TCRdb names TRBD2, which stays unverified in the absence of DNA. The CDR3 has 15 amino acids. Germline V lookup: CDR1 SQVTM, CDR2 ANQGSEA.

This chain uses TRBV4-1 with TRBJ2-1; TCRdb's D gene call, TRBD1, goes unchecked for lack of DNA. Germline V gene data show CDR1 as MGHRA and CDR2 as YSYEKL. This CDR3 has 16 amino acids. The CDR3 protein is CASSQGPPGAYNEQFF.

The chain carries TRBV5-1 and TRBJ2-1; TCRdb's D call of TRBD2 is untestable without DNA. The V gene's germline CDR1 is SGHRS and CDR2 YFSETQ. CDR3 size: 14 residues. This chain's CDR3 is CASMPGLADNEQFF. The whole variable domain, remainder taken from reference TRBV5-1 and TRBJ2-1, is KAGVTQTPRYLIKTRGQQVTLSCSPISGHRSVSWYQQTPGQGLQFLFEYFSETQRNKGNFPGRFSGRQFSNSRSEMNVSTLELGDSALYLCASMPGLADNEQFFGPGTRLTVL.

The rearrangement joins TRBV4-3 to TRBJ1-1. The CDR3 totals 14 residues. Germline V gene lookup returns CDR1 LGHNA and CDR2 YSLEER. CDR3 in amino acids: CASSQEFSGNEAFF.